These 9 T cell receptor beta chains came from one sample sequenced in a study of T cells expressing NK-cell markers. TCRdb reprocessed the 5' RACE reads; each CDR3 protein has one entry and no DNA is given. The table lists about 390,000 distinct CDR3 sequences. The sample was blood T cells: a sorted CD56 or NKG2C T cell subset, CD4+ or CD8+ T cells, or bulk PBMC T cells (not recorded which). The receptors derive from a woman between 45 and 60 years old in good health.

The J gene is TRBJ2-6, the V gene TRBV7-9. CDR3 size: 16 residues. Per the germline V gene, CDR1 is SEHNR and CDR2 is FQNEAQ (reference sequence). The CDR3 loop reads CASIPLTAIGANVLTF.

The chain links TRBV19 to TRBJ2-1; checking the TCRdb D call of TRBD2 is not possible without DNA. This CDR3 is built from 17 residues. Germline values: CDR1 LNHDA, CDR2 SQIVND (reference sequence). The CDR3 protein is CASSVTLGSTHYNEQFF. Combining the CDR3 with reference TRBV19 and TRBJ2-1 gives the whole variable domain DGGITQSPKYLFRKEGQNVTLSCEQNLNHDAMYWYRQDPGQGLRLIYYSQIVNDFQKGDIAEGYSVSREKKESFPLTVTSAQKNPTAFYLCASSVTLGSTHYNEQFFGPGTRLTVL.

The chain has TRBV11-3 and TRBJ2-3; TCRdb names TRBD1, which stays unverified in the absence of DNA. CDR1 is SGHNT, CDR2 YENEEA, per germline. The CDR3 covers 15 residues. The CDR3 sequence: CASSFRTGNTDTQYF. The variable domain in full, completed from reference TRBV11-3 and TRBJ2-3, reads EAGVVQSPRYKIIEKKQPVAFWCNPISGHNTLYWYLQNLGQGPELLIRYENEEAVDDSQLPKDRFSAERLKGVDSTLKIQPAELGDSAVYLCASSFRTGNTDTQYFGPGTRLTVL.

The chain links TRBV12-3 or TRBV12-4 to TRBJ2-2; TCRdb's D call of TRBD1 is untestable without DNA. The CDR3 is 15 amino acids. The CDR3 loop reads CASSPGQVRTGELFF.

V is TRBV3-1 and J is TRBJ2-3; TCRdb's D call, TRBD1, is unchecked because there is no DNA. This CDR3 spans 14 amino acids. From germline, CDR1 is LGHDT and CDR2 YNNKEL (reference sequence). CDR3 loop: CASSPLTGSDTQYF.

CDR3 amino acids: CASSRSTGLDTGELFF. This sequence joins TRBV5-1 and TRBJ2-2; without DNA, the TCRdb call of TRBD1 cannot be checked. Germline V gene sequence: CDR1 SGHRS, CDR2 YFSETQ. This CDR3 comprises 16 residues.

CDR3 loop: CASSIGQAFSSYEQYF. The chain carries TRBV19 and TRBJ2-7; TCRdb picks TRBD1, but there is no DNA to check that call. This CDR3 has 16 amino acids. Per germline, CDR1 LNHDA and CDR2 SQIVND (reference sequence).

The gene calls are TRBV4-1 and TRBJ2-3; absent DNA, TCRdb's TRBD2 call cannot be checked. The CDR3 is made up of 18 amino acids. Germline loops: CDR1 MGHRA, CDR2 YSYEKL. The CDR3 region is CASSLLAGEGAGTDTQYF.

This chain links TRBV5-1 with TRBJ2-1. The length of the CDR3 is 14 residues. Germline V gene data show CDR1 as SGHRS and CDR2 as YFSETQ. Here the CDR3 reads CASSLRGIYNEQFF.